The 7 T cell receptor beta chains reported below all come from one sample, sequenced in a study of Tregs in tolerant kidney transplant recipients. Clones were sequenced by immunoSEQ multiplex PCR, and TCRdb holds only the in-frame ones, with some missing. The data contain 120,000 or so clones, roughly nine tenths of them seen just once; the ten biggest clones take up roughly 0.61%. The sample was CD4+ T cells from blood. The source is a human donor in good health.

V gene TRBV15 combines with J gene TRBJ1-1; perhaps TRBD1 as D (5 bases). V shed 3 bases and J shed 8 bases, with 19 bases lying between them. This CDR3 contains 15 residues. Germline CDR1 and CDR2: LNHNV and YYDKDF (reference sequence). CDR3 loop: CATSRPAGTPAEAFF. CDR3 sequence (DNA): TGTGCCACCAGCAGGCCCGCCGGGACGCCGGCAGAAGCTTTCTTT.

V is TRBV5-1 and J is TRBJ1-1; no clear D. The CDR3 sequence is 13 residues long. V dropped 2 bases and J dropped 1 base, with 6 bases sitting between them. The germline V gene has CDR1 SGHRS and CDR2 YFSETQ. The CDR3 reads CASSLSWNTEAFF. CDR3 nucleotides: TGCGCCAGCAGCTTATCCTGGAACACTGAAGCTTTCTTT.

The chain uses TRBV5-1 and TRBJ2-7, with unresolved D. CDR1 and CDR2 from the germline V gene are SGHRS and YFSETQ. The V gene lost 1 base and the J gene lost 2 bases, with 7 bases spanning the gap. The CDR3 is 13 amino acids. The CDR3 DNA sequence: TGCGCCAGCAGCTTGTCTGCAGCCTACGAGCAGTACTTC. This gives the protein CASSLSAAYEQYF.

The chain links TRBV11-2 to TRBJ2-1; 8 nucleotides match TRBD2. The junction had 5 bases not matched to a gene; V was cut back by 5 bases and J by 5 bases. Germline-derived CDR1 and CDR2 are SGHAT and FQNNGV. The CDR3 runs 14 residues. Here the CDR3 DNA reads TGTGCCAGCAGCCAGAGCGGGAGTAACAATGAGCAGTTCTTC. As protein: CASSQSGSNNEQFF.

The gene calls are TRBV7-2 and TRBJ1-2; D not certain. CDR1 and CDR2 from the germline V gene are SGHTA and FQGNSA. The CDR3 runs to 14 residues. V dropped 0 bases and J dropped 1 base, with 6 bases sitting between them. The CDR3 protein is CASSLAQDNYGYTF. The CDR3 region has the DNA TGTGCCAGCAGCTTAGCGCAGGATAACTATGGCTACACCTTC.

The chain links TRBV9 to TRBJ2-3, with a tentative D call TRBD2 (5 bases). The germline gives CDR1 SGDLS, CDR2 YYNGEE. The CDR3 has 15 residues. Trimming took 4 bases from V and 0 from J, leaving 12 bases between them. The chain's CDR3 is CASSPRGPSTDTQYF. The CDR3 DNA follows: TGTGCCAGCAGCCCCCGGGGTCCTAGCACAGATACGCAGTATTTT.

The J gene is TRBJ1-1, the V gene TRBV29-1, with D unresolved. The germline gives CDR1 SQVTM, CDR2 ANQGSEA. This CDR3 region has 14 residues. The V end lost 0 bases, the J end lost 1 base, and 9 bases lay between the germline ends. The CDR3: CSVEDYQENTEAFF. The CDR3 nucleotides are TGCAGCGTTGAAGATTACCAGGAGAACACTGAAGCTTTCTTT. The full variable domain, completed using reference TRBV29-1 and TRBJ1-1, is SAVISQKPSRDICQRGTSLTIQCQVDSQVTMMFWYRQQPGQSLTLIATANQGSEATYESGFVIDKFPISRPNLTFSTLTVSNMSPEDSSIYLCSVEDYQENTEAFFGQGTRLTVV.